This TCR beta chain emerged from a study of cytomegalovirus exposure and HLA in healthy donors. At the level of the study: The same platform as the approximately 700 first-cohort repertoires was used for the 100 to 150 validation repertoires, a later analysis reported. Study outcomes and limitations: According to a later analysis, TCR clusters from the first cohort tended to co-occur in the roughly 110 validation repertoires. Cytomegalovirus association was assigned to 170 or so TCR beta chains.

The trim removed 5 bases at V and 2 bases at J, leaving 6 bases unmatched. This CDR3 region has 14 residues. The germline CDR1 and CDR2 sequences are GTSNPN and SVGIG (reference sequence). Repertoires were generated with immunoSEQ multiplex PCR, while TCRdb's copy carries only in-frame clones and drops some. The sample lists tens of thousands of clones, around 95% occurring once. A note on this clone: The antigen is unknown.

It was the roughly 130-subject validation cohort, separate from the approximately 620-subject first cohort, to which the donors belonged. This sequence joins TRBV30 and TRBJ2-1; 7 positions match TRBD1. The specimen was PBMCs. This TCR was recovered from a woman younger than 30 in good health and CMV-seropositive. CDR3 coding DNA: TGTGCCTGGGGAACAGGGGTCGCCTACAATGAGCAGTTCTTC. Residues: CAWGTGVAYNEQFF.